Presented here are 6 T cell receptor beta chains from one specimen sequenced in a study of OX40 agonist ivuxolimab in advanced cancers. TCRdb keeps only in-frame clones here, not all; method: immunoSEQ multiplex PCR. Here the sample spans just under 80,000 clones, around 89% being singletons. The source material was CD4+ or CD8+ T cells sorted from blood, sampled in a trial of the OX40 agonist ivuxolimab. The receptors derive from an adult with an advanced solid tumor such as melanoma, head and neck, liver or kidney cancer.

V gene TRBV27 combines with J gene TRBJ1-1; TRBD1 might be the D (5 bases). V gave up 5 bases and J gave up 4 bases, with 14 bases separating them. Germline CDR1 and CDR2: MNHEY and SMNVEV (reference sequence). This CDR3 is built from 14 residues. CDR3 bases: TGTGCCAGCAGTGTGGACGGGGGAGGCACTGAAGCTTTCTTT. Its translation is CASSVDGGGTEAFF.

The chain combines TRBV4-3 with TRBJ2-3, with 10 bases fitting TRBD2. Germline CDR1 and CDR2: LGHNA and YSLEER. CDR3 length: 18 amino acids. V was pared by 6 bases and J by 1 base, with 13 bases of the junction left unmatched. CDR3 nucleotides: TGCGCCAGCAGGCGCCAGGCTAGCGGGAGTTTGGGCACAGATACGCAGTATTTT. Translation gives CASRRQASGSLGTDTQYF.

Only one count was recorded for this clone. V usage is TRBV4-1 and J usage is TRBJ2-7, with D perhaps TRBD1 (7 bases). The V end was cut by 0 bases, the J end by 3 bases, with 15 bases between. CDR1 and CDR2 from the germline V gene are MGHRA and YSYEKL. The length of the CDR3 is 16 residues. CDR3 coding DNA: TGCGCCAGCAGCCAAGATCGCGGGACAGAAGACTACGAGCAGTACTTC. Translating gives CASSQDRGTEDYEQYF.

CDR3 residues: CASSYRLGELFF. The DNA for the CDR3 is TGTGCCAGCAGTTACAGGCTCGGGGAGCTGTTTTTT. The gene calls are TRBV6-5 and TRBJ2-2; D gene ambiguous. V lost 2 bases, J lost 7 bases, and 5 bases lay in between. CDR1 is MNHEY and CDR2 is SVGAGI in the germline V gene. The CDR3 runs to 12 residues.

The CDR3: CASSSAGAGEDEQFF. CDR3 bases: TGTGCCAGCAGCTCGGCAGGGGCAGGGGAGGATGAGCAGTTCTTC. The rearrangement links TRBV7-2 to TRBJ2-1; D tentatively fits TRBD1 or TRBD2 (6 bases each). V was trimmed by 4 bases and J by 8 bases, leaving 18 bases between them. Germline values: CDR1 SGHTA, CDR2 FQGNSA. This CDR3 region has 15 residues.

J is TRBJ2-3 and V is TRBV29-1; TRBD1 aligns across 7 bases. Germline V gives CDR1 SQVTM, CDR2 ANQGSEA. The CDR3 is 13 amino acids. V lost 7 bases to trimming and J lost 1 base; unmatched junction nucleotides: 5. The CDR3 protein is CSAGQGGTDTQYF. In nucleotides, the CDR3 is TGCAGCGCAGGTCAGGGGGGCACAGATACGCAGTATTTT.